This T cell receptor (beta chain) was found in a study of blood T cell repertoires in COVID-19. Study in general: Material from acute and convalescent COVID-19 was sourced from the United States, Italy and Spain.

Germline CDR1 and CDR2: SGHVS and FQNEAQ. The trim removed 5 bases at V and 5 bases at J, leaving 7 bases unmatched. The CDR3 sequence is 14 residues long. Seattle patients were enrolled while actively infected and followed longitudinally. Clones were sequenced by immunoSEQ multiplex PCR, and TCRdb holds only the in-frame ones, with some missing. The sample has around 230,000 clones, 85% seen once. This receptor was taken from a man over 45 with COVID-19, enrolled during active disease. Sequenced: peripheral blood. This chain uses TRBV7-8 with TRBJ2-5, with 8 bases identical to TRBD1. The CDR3 region is CASSRGQGWETQYF. CDR3 sequence (DNA): TGTGCCAGCAGCCGAGGACAGGGATGGGAGACCCAGTACTTC.